This T cell receptor beta chain was retrieved from a study of shared clonotypes between healthy human individuals. The method was immunoSEQ multiplex PCR; TCRdb's version includes in-frame clones alone and lacks a portion of them. The table records more than 500,000 clones, roughly 95% of them present only once. This clone was seen once. Trimming removed 0 bases from V and 0 bases from J, with 10 bases in between. The germline V gene has CDR1 SGHRS and CDR2 YFSETQ. The CDR3 loop spans 15 amino acids. V and J are TRBV5-1 and TRBJ2-7; no firm D call. Material for sequencing was naive CD4+ T cells sorted from blood. Stated subset: CD45RA+ positively selected. This TCR came from a woman younger than 45 in good health. The CDR3 nucleotides are TGCGCCAGCAGCTTGGCCTACGGCCGCTCCTACGAGCAGTACTTC. Its translation is CASSLAYGRSYEQYF.